The 18 T cell receptor beta chains listed next were all sequenced from one sample in a study of early T cells in non-severe SARS-CoV-2 infection. TCRdb re-called the 5' RACE reads through MiXCR, storing one row per CDR3 protein. This sample has more than 90,000 distinct CDR3 sequences, with under 15% found just once. Sequenced material: whole blood. These receptors originate from an adult who was a healthcare worker with PCR-confirmed SARS-CoV-2 infection or an uninfected control (not recorded which).

This chain links TRBV5-1 with TRBJ2-2, with D possibly called TRBD1 or TRBD2 (5 bases each). The CDR3 totals 17 residues. Looked up from germline, CDR1 is SGHRS and CDR2 is YFSETQ. With 1 base removed from V and 0 bases from J, the gap between germline ends came to 13 bases. CDR3 in DNA: TGCGCCAGCAGCTTGAGGGACCCCAGATCGAACACCGGGGAGCTGTTTTTT. Encoded protein: CASSLRDPRSNTGELFF.

This clonotype showed up just a few times. The J gene is TRBJ2-7, the V gene TRBV28; possible D gene TRBD1, 5 bases. The CDR3 contains 15 residues. Germline CDR1 and CDR2: MDHEN and SYDVKM. V dropped 5 bases and J dropped 0 bases, with 14 bases sitting between them. CDR3: CASSQRRTGSYEQYF. The CDR3 DNA reads as TGTGCCAGCAGTCAACGCCGAACAGGCTCCTACGAGCAGTACTTC.

This clonotype was seen only a few times. CDR3 DNA: TGTGCCAGCATCAGGGCCGGGAAGAGCTACGAGCAGTACTTC. This gives the protein CASIRAGKSYEQYF. The chain uses TRBV28 and TRBJ2-7, with D possibly being TRBD1 or TRBD2 (5 bases each). CDR1 is MDHEN and CDR2 is SYDVKM in the germline V gene. V lost 7 bases and J 3 bases, leaving 16 bases between the germline ends. The CDR3 totals 14 residues. Complete variable domain (other parts from reference TRBV28 and TRBJ2-7): DVKVTQSSRYLVKRTGEKVFLECVQDMDHENMFWYRQDPGLGLRLIYFSYDVKMKEKGDIPEGYSVSREKKERFSLILESASTNQTSMYLCASIRAGKSYEQYFGPGTRLTVT.

This clonotype has a handful of counts. The chain employs TRBV21-1 and TRBJ1-2; the D call in the table, TRBD1, was not verified against the DNA. TRBV21-1 is assigned pseudogene status. CDR3 size: 16 residues. The CDR3 sequence is CASIYLTPTGGYGYTF. For the CDR3, the DNA is TGTGCCAGCATCTATCTGACACCGACAGGGGGCTATGGCTACACCTTC.

This clonotype was detected ten times or more. V and J are TRBV20-1 and TRBJ2-7; TRBD2 aligns across 8 bases. V was clipped by 5 bases and J by 5 bases; unmatched bases: 5. Germline V CDR1 and CDR2: DFQATT, SNEGSKA (reference sequence). The CDR3 length is 12 residues. DNA of the CDR3: TGCAGTGCTCGGGAGGGAGGGCACGAGCAGTACTTC. Translated, it gives CSAREGGHEQYF.

The V call is TRBV2, the J call TRBJ2-3; TRBD1 matches 9 bases. Losses at the gene ends were 6 bases for V and 5 bases for J; bases not matched to a gene: 9. The CDR3 totals 15 residues. Germline values: CDR1 SNHLY, CDR2 FYNNEI. CDR3 DNA: TGTGCCAGCAGATTCCGGGACAGGGCGGAAGATACGCAGTATTTT. Translation: CASRFRDRAEDTQYF.

This clonotype was seen a handful of times. J is TRBJ2-3 and V is TRBV28, with 11 bases aligning to TRBD2. This CDR3 is 17 amino acids long. The V and J ends lost 7 bases and 5 bases, in that order; junction bases with no gene match: 14. Germline CDR1 and CDR2: MDHEN and SYDVKM. The CDR3, as DNA: TGTGCCAGCACCGAGTTCACTAGCGGGGGACTGGAAGATACGCAGTATTTT. Translating it yields CASTEFTSGGLEDTQYF.

The chain couples TRBV11-2 to TRBJ2-2; a weak D match, TRBD2 (5 bases). CDR3 length: 19 amino acids. The V gene's germline CDR1 is SGHAT and CDR2 FQNNGV. Trimming took off 5 bases at V and 0 bases at J, with 22 bases between the two ends. The CDR3: CASSRTALPGGPNTGELFF. CDR3 nucleotides: TGTGCCAGCAGCCGAACCGCCTTACCCGGAGGACCGAACACCGGGGAGCTGTTTTTT.

The chain couples TRBV24-1 to TRBJ2-7; D may be TRBD1 (6 bases). Germline-derived CDR1 and CDR2 are KGHDR and SFDVKD. This CDR3 spans 15 amino acids. V was trimmed by 3 bases and J by 2 bases, leaving 13 bases between them. The CDR3 nucleotides are TGTGCCACCAGTGATCCCCGCGACAGGACCTACGAGCAGTACTTC. Translated: CATSDPRDRTYEQYF.

This clonotype came up a few times. The chain links TRBV5-4 to TRBJ2-2, with 10 nucleotides matching TRBD1. There are 15 residues in the CDR3. V was clipped by 4 bases and J by 7 bases; unmatched bases: 7. Germline V gene lookup returns CDR1 SGHNT and CDR2 YYREEE (reference sequence). CDR3: CASSAGTGEYGELFF. The DNA of the CDR3 is TGTGCCAGCAGCGCCGGGACAGGGGAGTACGGGGAGCTGTTTTTT.

The gene calls are TRBV6-2 or TRBV6-3 and TRBJ2-1; 8 nucleotides line up with TRBD2. Germline V CDR1 and CDR2: MNHEY, SVGEGT. With V trimmed by 7 bases and J by 4 bases, 9 bases remained unmatched. This CDR3 is 15 amino acids long. The CDR3 region has the DNA TGTGCCAGCAACGCACGGGGGGGTCTTTACAATGAGCAGTTCTTC. Protein sequence: CASNARGGLYNEQFF.

This chain's CDR3 is CASSEYRGPGAFF. CDR3 in DNA: TGTGCCAGCAGTGAATACAGGGGGCCTGGGGCTTTCTTT. V gene TRBV28 combines with J gene TRBJ1-1; the match to TRBD1 covers 9 bases. The germline V gene encodes CDR1 MDHEN and CDR2 SYDVKM. The CDR3 covers 13 residues. V gave up 5 bases and J gave up 11 bases; unmatched junction bases: 9.

A few counts support this clonotype. Here the CDR3 DNA reads TGTGCCACCAGTGACCAACGCCGGCTCACCGGGGAGCTGTTTTTT. It is translated as CATSDQRRLTGELFF. This chain joins TRBV24-1 and TRBJ2-2; no firm D call. The CDR3 extends over 15 amino acids. Trimming cost V 4 bases and J 4 bases, with 12 bases left between them. Germline V gene lookup returns CDR1 KGHDR and CDR2 SFDVKD.

This clonotype was counted a single time. Given a much more abundant clone one base away, this may be a read error. The chain is built from TRBV18 and TRBJ2-7; tentative D call: TRBD1 (6 bases). V was trimmed by 8 bases and J by 2 bases, leaving 13 bases between them. Germline CDR1 is KGHSH and CDR2 is LQKENI. There are 13 residues in the CDR3. DNA of the CDR3: TGTGCCAGCCCCGGTGGACAGACCTACGAGCAGTACTTC. It translates to CASPGGQTYEQYF.

This chain uses TRBV27 with TRBJ2-5; unclear D gene. Trimming took off 1 base at V and 0 bases at J, with 9 bases between the two ends. CDR1 MNHEY and CDR2 SMNVEV come from the germline V gene (reference sequence). The CDR3 loop spans 15 amino acids. The CDR3 DNA reads as TGTGCCAGCAGTTTATTCCACGACCACCAAGAGACCCAGTACTTC. This gives the protein CASSLFHDHQETQYF.

This clonotype was found a few times. The chain has TRBV28 and TRBJ1-2, with D unresolved. Trimming removed 1 base at V and 4 bases at J, with 10 bases between. The CDR3 spans 14 residues. Germline loops: CDR1 MDHEN, CDR2 SYDVKM. The CDR3, as DNA: TGTGCCAGCAGTTTATTAATCGGGTCCTATGGCTACACCTTC. Its protein is CASSLLIGSYGYTF.

The sample holds many counts of this clonotype. The V call is TRBV6-2 or TRBV6-3, the J call TRBJ2-7, with 7 bases fitting TRBD2. Germline CDR1 MNHEY, CDR2 SVGEGT. The CDR3 extends over 15 amino acids. Trimming removed 5 bases from V and 8 bases from J; junction bases left unmatched: 15. CDR3 sequence reads: CASSPGLDRGRKQYF. In DNA form, the CDR3 reads TGTGCCAGCAGTCCCGGACTAGACCGGGGTAGGAAGCAGTACTTC.

This chain joins TRBV12-3 or TRBV12-4 and TRBJ2-3, with 8 positions matching TRBD2. The CDR3 has 16 residues. V trimming: 5 bases; J trimming: 1 base; junction bases outside the gene matches: 8. Written as DNA, the CDR3 is TGTGCCAGCAGTGGGACTAGAAGGGGGGGCACAGATACGCAGTATTTT. This translates into CASSGTRRGGTDTQYF.